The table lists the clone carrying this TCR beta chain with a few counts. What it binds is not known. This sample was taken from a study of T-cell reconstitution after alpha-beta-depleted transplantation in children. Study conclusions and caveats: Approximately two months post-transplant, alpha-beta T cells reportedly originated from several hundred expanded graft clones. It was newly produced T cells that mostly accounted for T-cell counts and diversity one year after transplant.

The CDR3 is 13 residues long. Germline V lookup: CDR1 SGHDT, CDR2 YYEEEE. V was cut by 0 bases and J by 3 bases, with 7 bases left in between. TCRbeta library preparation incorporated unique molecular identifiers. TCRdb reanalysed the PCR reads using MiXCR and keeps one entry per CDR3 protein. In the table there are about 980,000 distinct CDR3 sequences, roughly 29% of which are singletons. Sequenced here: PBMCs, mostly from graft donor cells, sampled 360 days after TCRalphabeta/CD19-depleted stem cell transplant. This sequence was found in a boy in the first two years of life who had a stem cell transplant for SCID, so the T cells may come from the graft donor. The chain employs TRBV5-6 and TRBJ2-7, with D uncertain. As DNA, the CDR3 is TGTGCCAGCAGCTTGGGAGCCCGCTACGAGCAGTACTTC. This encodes CASSLGARYEQYF.